This T cell receptor (beta chain) was sequenced for a study of vaccination effects on CD4 cells after COVID-19. Culturing for ten to eleven days preceded CD4+ T cell isolation. Every participant took two doses of the BNT162b2 or mRNA-1273 vaccine. Vaccine recipients, nucleocapsid antibody negative, had no prior SARS-CoV-2 infection. To note about this clone: The antigen remains unidentified.

Profiled with immunoSEQ multiplex PCR; TCRdb holds only in-frame clones, not every one. The sample contains fewer than 75,000 clones, 78% of which appear only once. General study findings and limits: Only a single clone (1 of 255 vaccine-induced clones in healthy vaccinees) cross-reacted with common cold coronaviruses.

This sequence was found in a human donor who received a COVID-19 vaccine. Specimen: CD4+ T cells from PBMCs cultured without peptide, collected after COVID-19 vaccination.

The CDR3 DNA sequence: TGCAGTGCTAGTGTAGGATATGGCTACACCTTC. Translated, it gives CSASVGYGYTF. This rearrangement joins TRBV20-1 to TRBJ1-2; D is undetermined. The CDR3 runs 11 residues. V was trimmed by 3 bases and J by 5 bases, leaving 7 bases between them. Germline V gene sequence: CDR1 DFQATT, CDR2 SNEGSKA (reference sequence).